The present T cell receptor (beta chain) was sequenced within a study of blood T cell repertoires in COVID-19. Study summary: Samples came from the United States, Italy and Spain, spanning acute and convalescent COVID-19. Sample material is recorded as cDNA or gDNA derived from T cells, B-cell-depleted T cells, or PBMCs.

Assay used: immunoSEQ multiplex PCR; TCRdb lists only in-frame clones, some missing. The sample lists about 200,000 clones; roughly nine tenths were seen once. With 5 bases clipped from V and 2 bases from J, the junction kept 3 bases outside the gene matches. The V gene's germline CDR1 is SGHTA and CDR2 FQGNSA. The CDR3 contains 14 residues. The rearrangement links TRBV7-2 to TRBJ1-5; 7 bases agree with TRBD1. The sequenced sample consisted of peripheral blood. This receptor was identified in a woman between 50 and 59 years old with acute or convalescent COVID-19. The CDR3: CASSDRVGNQPQHF. The CDR3 nucleotides are TGTGCCAGCAGCGACAGGGTTGGCAATCAGCCCCAGCATTTT.